This is a list of T cell receptor beta chains from one sample in a study of blood T cell repertoires in COVID-19. The method was immunoSEQ multiplex PCR; TCRdb's version includes in-frame clones alone and lacks a portion of them. There are fewer than 300,000 clones in the sample; around 86% occur only once, and approximately 10% lies in the top ten. The specimen sequenced was peripheral blood. The receptor set was obtained from a middle-aged man with COVID-19, enrolled during active disease. CDR3s include the opening cysteine and the closing phenylalanine or tryptophan. D genes are given only for firm matches. Part of the rows lack a size; the others show once, few, many or a class for expanded clones.

J gene	clone size	V gene	D gene	CDR3 protein	CDR3 DNA
TRBJ2-1	.	TRBV6-1	.	CASSDPRDNEQFF	TGTGCCAGCAGTGATCCCAGGGACAATGAGCAGTTCTTC
TRBJ2-1	.	TRBV24-1	.	CATSDRSGREFF	TGTGCCACCAGTGATCGGAGCGGCCGCGAGTTCTTC
TRBJ2-1	.	TRBV4-3	TRBD2	CASSQAPSGASGGSGEQFF	TGCGCCAGCAGCCAAGCCCCAAGCGGGGCTAGCGGGGGGTCAGGTGAGCAGTTCTTC
TRBJ2-5	.	TRBV13	.	CASSLAWPGNLQETQYF	TGTGCCAGCAGCTTAGCATGGCCAGGGAACCTACAAGAGACCCAGTACTTC
TRBJ1-2	once	TRBV3-1/TRBV3-2	.	CASSQGPSLYGYTF	TGTGCCAGCAGCCAAGGTCCGTCCCTCTATGGCTACACCTTC
TRBJ2-7	.	TRBV7-2	.	CASSLSRTAYEQYF	TGTGCCAGCAGCTTATCCCGGACAGCCTACGAGCAGTACTTC
TRBJ2-2	.	TRBV9	TRBD2	CASSITSAAGELFF	TGTGCCAGCAGCATAACTAGCGCCGCCGGGGAGCTGTTTTTT
TRBJ1-5	.	TRBV6-5	TRBD1	CASSLVGGEQPQHF	TGTGCCAGCAGTTTAGTAGGGGGCGAGCAGCCCCAGCATTTT
TRBJ2-7	.	TRBV27	TRBD2	CASSPPGTRPYEQYF	TGTGCCAGCAGTCCCCCCGGGACTAGACCCTACGAGCAGTACTTC
TRBJ1-1	.	TRBV9	.	CASSVATGGANTEAFF	TGTGCCAGCAGCGTAGCTACAGGAGGGGCGAACACTGAAGCTTTCTTT
TRBJ2-7	once	TRBV9	.	CASSDNRYPYEQYF	TGTGCCAGCAGCGACAACAGGTACCCCTACGAGCAGTACTTC
TRBJ1-5	.	TRBV19	TRBD1	CASSLAGTGVSNQPQHF	TGTGCCAGTAGTCTCGCCGGGACAGGGGTGAGCAATCAGCCCCAGCATTTT
TRBJ2-5	.	TRBV6-6	TRBD2	CASSYVRGETQYF	TGTGCCAGCAGTTACGTGCGGGGGGAGACCCAGTACTTC
TRBJ2-1	.	TRBV13	TRBD2	CASSLGGVGSGGAVREQFF	TGTGCCAGCAGCTTAGGCGGTGTCGGTAGCGGGGGGGCGGTCCGTGAGCAGTTCTTC
TRBJ1-1	.	TRBV27	TRBD1	CASSPGGKDTEAFF	TGTGCCAGCAGTCCAGGGGGGAAGGACACTGAAGCTTTCTTT
TRBJ2-5	few	TRBV25-1	.	CASSPWQAQETQYF	TGTGCCAGCAGTCCCTGGCAGGCCCAAGAGACCCAGTACTTC
TRBJ1-1	.	TRBV14	TRBD1	CASSQVTGRTEAFF	TGTGCCAGCAGCCAAGTGACAGGGCGCACTGAAGCTTTCTTT
TRBJ2-3	.	TRBV9	TRBD2	CASSVTGTSGSDTQYF	TGTGCCAGCAGCGTCACCGGGACTAGCGGTTCAGATACGCAGTATTTT
TRBJ2-7	.	TRBV2	.	CASSEVGGSYEQYF	TGTGCCAGCAGTGAGGTAGGGGGCTCCTACGAGCAGTACTTC
TRBJ2-1	.	TRBV6-1	TRBD1	CASSDLRTGVGYNEQFF	TGTGCCAGCAGTGACCTTAGGACAGGGGTGGGCTACAATGAGCAGTTCTTC
TRBJ2-7	.	TRBV29-1	.	CSVELPGYEQYF	TGCAGCGTTGAATTACCGGGCTACGAGCAGTACTTC
TRBJ1-2	.	TRBV21-1	.	CASSSTANYGYTF	TGTGCCAGCAGCAGTACAGCTAACTATGGCTACACCTTC
TRBJ1-6	.	TRBV28	TRBD1	CASSLGTGGSPLHF	TGTGCCAGCAGTTTGGGGACAGGGGGCTCACCCCTCCACTTT
TRBJ1-1	.	TRBV19	.	CASSHRARNTEAFF	TGTGCCAGTAGTCACAGGGCCAGGAACACTGAAGCTTTCTTT
TRBJ2-1	.	TRBV5-5	.	CASSLILGGWNEQFF	TGTGCCAGCAGCTTGATCCTAGGTGGGTGGAATGAGCAGTTCTTC
TRBJ2-7	.	TRBV4-2	TRBD1	CASSQVSGTRQGASEQYF	TGTGCCAGCAGCCAAGTAAGCGGGACCCGACAGGGGGCAAGCGAGCAGTACTTC
TRBJ1-1	.	TRBV3-1/TRBV3-2	.	CASSQAGGGFAEAFF	TGTGCCAGCAGCCAAGCTGGGGGCGGTTTCGCTGAAGCTTTCTTT
TRBJ2-7	.	TRBV6-5	.	CASVSGIYEQYF	TGTGCCAGCGTGTCGGGGATATACGAGCAGTACTTC
TRBJ2-7	.	TRBV5-8	.	CASSLGVDREQYF	TGTGCCAGCAGCTTGGGTGTCGACAGGGAGCAGTACTTC
TRBJ1-4	.	TRBV6-5	.	CASSYPGGKLFF	TGTGCCAGCAGTTACCCGGGAGGGAAACTGTTTTTT
TRBJ2-3	once	TRBV19	.	CASSRGPTATSTDTQYF	TGTGCCAGTAGTAGGGGCCCGACAGCCACTAGCACAGATACGCAGTATTTT
TRBJ1-4	.	TRBV4-1	TRBD1	CASSQGGDRGIEKLFF	TGCGCCAGCAGCCAAGGAGGGGACAGGGGGATCGAAAAACTGTTTTTT
TRBJ1-1	.	TRBV21-1	.	CASTISGESVGNTEAFF	TGTGCCAGCACCATTTCAGGGGAATCGGTGGGGAACACTGAAGCTTTCTTT
TRBJ1-3	.	TRBV28	.	CASSFRGGSGNTIYF	TGTGCCAGCAGTTTTCGGGGGGGATCTGGAAACACCATATATTTT
TRBJ2-5	.	TRBV18	.	CASIRKAGNQETQYF	TGTGCCAGCATTAGGAAGGCGGGAAACCAAGAGACCCAGTACTTC
TRBJ1-6	once	TRBV28	.	CASSKHGKPLHF	TGTGCCAGCAGTAAACACGGGAAACCCCTCCACTTT